This T cell receptor beta chain was retrieved from a study of T cell responses to AZD1222 COVID-19 vaccine. Study outcomes and limitations: After the peak T cell response, and only then, were repertoires sampled. It was only a handful of AZD1222 recipients who were seropositive at baseline.

Investigators merged groups given second doses at roughly 4 or roughly 12 weeks. Per germline, CDR1 MNHNY and CDR2 SVGAGI (reference sequence). CDR3 length equals 13 residues. V was shortened by 5 bases and J by 6 bases, with 13 bases between the two germline ends. Clones were read by immunoSEQ multiplex PCR, and TCRdb kept only the in-frame ones, dropping some. Of 140,000 to 150,000 clones in the sample, roughly nine tenths were seen once. About this clone: Its antigen is currently unknown.

This TCR was recovered from an adult who received the AZD1222 COVID-19 vaccine. The V and J genes are TRBV6-6 and TRBJ2-5; the D is unclear. This specimen consisted of peripheral blood, obtained 28 days after the second AZD1222 dose. The CDR3 spells CASSQRAGQTQYF. CDR3 coding DNA: TGTGCCAGCAGTCAAAGGGCCGGTCAGACCCAGTACTTC.